The source of this TCR beta chain is a study of spatial heterogeneity in lung cancer. Noted time point: sample taken at primary tumor resection. Samples came from roughly 72 TRACERx patients with untreated early-stage lung cancer. Without sorting, whole RNA was sequenced from tumor, nontumor lung or frozen PBMC. This clonotype was observed many times. No antigen is known for it. Single TCR cDNA molecules each had their own unique molecular identifier. Each CDR3 protein gets one entry after TCRdb re-called the 5' RACE reads with MiXCR. The profile covers about 30,000 distinct CDR3 sequences, with under 8.5% appearing a single time and more than 20% taken by the ten largest. Trimming took 4 bases from V and 6 from J; bases not matched to a gene: 10. The length of the CDR3 is 16 residues. The germline V gene encodes CDR1 SGHRS and CDR2 YFSETQ. Findings and limits, study-wide: It was found that expanded intratumoral alpha and beta TCR counts tracked tumor mutation counts.

The rearrangement uses TRBV5-1 and TRBJ1-4, with 9 bases fitting TRBD1. Sequencing used lung tumor tissue, obtained at surgery. This TCR was recovered from a male donor with early-stage non-small cell lung cancer. As DNA, the CDR3 is TGCGCCAGCAGCCCAAATACAGGGGGCGAAGATGAAAAACTGTTTTTT. Translated, it gives CASSPNTGGEDEKLFF.